The 15 T cell receptor beta chains presented below share a single source sample, sequenced in a study of regulatory T cells in long-lasting Graves disease. Relying on iRepertoire HTBI primers and Arm-PCR of CDR3 regions, the team built TCR beta libraries. TCRdb itself ran the multiplex PCR reads through MiXCR, one entry per CDR3 protein. Altogether roughly 300,000 distinct CDR3 sequences are present, around 21% being singletons, with the ten largest covering about 61%. Time point indicated: persistent/refractory GD, antithyroid drugs over 5 years with positive TRAb. Researchers made the TCR library from RNA that was extracted from PBMCs. The input for sequencing was peripheral blood mononuclear cells (PBMCs), taken when the disease was refractory, from a patient treated with antithyroid drugs. Every receptor here comes from a female donor with Graves disease.

The chain carries TRBV4-2 and TRBJ1-1, with unresolved D. CDR3 length: 12 amino acids. Germline V CDR1 and CDR2: LGHNA, YNFKEQ. Deletions cut 2 bases from V and 3 bases from J, with 4 bases between. Here the CDR3 reads CASSQRHTEAFF. The CDR3 nucleotides read TGTGCCAGCAGCCAACGGCACACTGAAGCTTTCTTT.

This clonotype showed up just a few times. V usage is TRBV7-2 and J usage is TRBJ2-7; weak D call: TRBD2 (7 bases). Germline-derived CDR1 and CDR2 are SGHTA and FQGNSA. V was shortened by 5 bases and J by 5 bases, with 22 bases between the two germline ends. The length of the CDR3 is 16 residues. The CDR3 sequence: CASSPPGAGEADEQYF. CDR3 in DNA: TGTGCCAGCAGCCCCCCGGGGGCGGGAGAAGCTGACGAGCAGTACTTC.

This clonotype was seen ten or more times. V is TRBV27 and J is TRBJ2-7; TRBD2 matches at 10 bases. This CDR3 has 15 residues. CDR1 is MNHEY and CDR2 is SMNVEV in the germline V gene (reference sequence). The V gene end was trimmed by 5 bases and the J gene end by 6 bases; junction bases not matched to a gene: 10. In DNA, the CDR3 is TGTGCCAGCAGTCCTTGGACTAGCGGTGCGGGCGAGCAGTACTTC. It encodes CASSPWTSGAGEQYF.

The V call is TRBV7-2, the J call TRBJ2-7; the D is unclear. This CDR3 has 14 amino acids. Germline CDR1 reads SGHTA; CDR2 reads FQGNSA. The V gene lost 5 bases and the J gene lost 3 bases, with 14 bases spanning the gap. The CDR3 sequence is CASSASWQNYEQYF. CDR3 sequence (DNA): TGTGCCAGCAGCGCCTCTTGGCAGAACTACGAGCAGTACTTC.

This clonotype has at least ten counts. The genes are TRBV7-2 and TRBJ1-2; 8 bases align to TRBD1. Germline V CDR1 and CDR2: SGHTA, FQGNSA. V shed 4 bases, J shed 2 bases, and the junction held 3 bases outside the gene matches. The CDR3 consists of 14 residues. Written as DNA, the CDR3 is TGTGCCAGCAGCTCACAGGGGGTAAACTATGGCTACACCTTC. Protein sequence: CASSSQGVNYGYTF. The complete variable domain, with remaining parts taken from reference TRBV7-2 and TRBJ1-2, reads GAGVSQSPSNKVTEKGKDVELRCDPISGHTALYWYRQSLGQGLEFLIYFQGNSAPDKSGLPSDRFSAERTGGSVSTLTIQRTQQEDSAVYLCASSSQGVNYGYTFGSGTRLTVV.

Many counts were recorded for this clonotype. The chain carries TRBV2 and TRBJ2-5; perhaps TRBD2 as D (5 bases). CDR1 SNHLY and CDR2 FYNNEI come from the germline V gene. Trimming pared 8 bases from V and 2 bases from J, leaving 12 bases between. The CDR3 consists of 13 residues. The CDR3 reads CASWPGSQETQYF. DNA for the CDR3: TGTGCCAGCTGGCCGGGATCTCAAGAGACCCAGTACTTC.

This chain links TRBV20-1 with TRBJ2-7; the D is unclear. The CDR3 covers 13 residues. V was clipped by 2 bases and J by 5 bases, with 13 bases between them. Germline V gives CDR1 DFQATT, CDR2 SNEGSKA (reference sequence). The CDR3 loop reads CSARILSRNEQYF. The CDR3 nucleotides are TGCAGTGCTAGAATCCTCAGTCGTAACGAGCAGTACTTC.

This clonotype was detected ten times or more. The V gene is TRBV12-3 or TRBV12-4, the J gene TRBJ2-7, with D perhaps matching TRBD1 (6 bases). The V and J ends lost 6 bases and 1 base respectively, with 16 bases between them. This CDR3 contains 15 residues. The CDR3 protein is CASSPQGSNSYEQYF. The CDR3 nucleotides read TGTGCCAGCAGCCCCCAGGGGTCGAATTCCTACGAGCAGTACTTC.

This clonotype was picked up a small number of times. The CDR3, as DNA: TGTGCCTGGAGTGTACAAGCGGGAGTAACTGGGGCCAACGTCCTGACTTTC. It encodes CAWSVQAGVTGANVLTF. This chain joins TRBV30 and TRBJ2-6, with TRBD2 matching over 8 bases. Germline CDR1 and CDR2: GTSNPN and SVGIG (reference sequence). V lost 0 bases, J lost 2 bases, and 6 bases stayed unmatched. The CDR3 consists of 17 residues.

V is TRBV19 and J is TRBJ1-1; D might be TRBD1 (5 bases). The V gene's germline CDR1 is LNHDA and CDR2 SQIVND (reference sequence). The V end lost 10 bases, the J end lost 0 bases, and 12 bases lay between the germline ends. CDR3 size: 13 residues. This CDR3 reads CATTGPLNTEAFF. The CDR3 DNA is TGTGCCACCACGGGACCGCTGAACACTGAAGCTTTCTTT.

This clonotype was recorded many times. The chain has TRBV27 and TRBJ2-2; D not certain. The CDR3 has 11 residues. CDR1 is MNHEY, CDR2 SMNVEV, per germline (reference sequence). V shed 6 bases and J shed 6 bases, with 5 bases lying between them. CDR3 residues: CASSLAGELFF. For the CDR3, the DNA is TGTGCCAGCAGCTTAGCCGGGGAGCTGTTTTTT.

This chain uses TRBV19 with TRBJ2-2; maybe TRBD2 (6 bases). Germline-derived CDR1 and CDR2 are LNHDA and SQIVND (reference sequence). V shed 6 bases and J shed 5 bases, with 19 bases lying between them. CDR3 length equals 16 residues. The CDR3, as DNA: TGTGCCAGTAGAAACCTCGGAGGGGCTGGGACCGGGGAGCTGTTTTTT. Protein product: CASRNLGGAGTGELFF.

The genes are TRBV7-8 and TRBJ2-3; 7 nucleotides match TRBD2. J lost 5 bases, V lost 1 base, and 3 bases had no gene match. Germline values: CDR1 SGHVS, CDR2 FQNEAQ. CDR3 length equals 14 residues. The CDR3 spells CASSLGRGLDTQYF. The DNA for the CDR3 is TGTGCCAGCAGCTTAGGGCGGGGGTTAGATACGCAGTATTTT.

The chain couples TRBV15 to TRBJ2-7; D is possibly TRBD1 (6 bases). Per germline, CDR1 LNHNV and CDR2 YYDKDF (reference sequence). Deletions cut 1 base from V and 2 bases from J, with 24 bases between. The CDR3 spans 19 residues. CDR3 sequence: CATSRVSIPGQTTTYEQYF. The DNA of the CDR3 is TGTGCCACCAGCAGAGTTTCAATTCCAGGACAGACGACCACCTACGAGCAGTACTTC.

This clonotype has more than one count but fewer than ten. The V and J genes are TRBV6-1 and TRBJ2-7, with TRBD2 as a possible D gene (7 bases). Germline values: CDR1 MNHNS, CDR2 SASEGT. V shed 7 bases and J shed 2 bases, with 12 bases lying between them. The CDR3 has 13 residues. The CDR3: CASMGGLPYEQYF. CDR3 DNA sequence: TGTGCCAGCATGGGGGGGCTTCCCTACGAGCAGTACTTC.